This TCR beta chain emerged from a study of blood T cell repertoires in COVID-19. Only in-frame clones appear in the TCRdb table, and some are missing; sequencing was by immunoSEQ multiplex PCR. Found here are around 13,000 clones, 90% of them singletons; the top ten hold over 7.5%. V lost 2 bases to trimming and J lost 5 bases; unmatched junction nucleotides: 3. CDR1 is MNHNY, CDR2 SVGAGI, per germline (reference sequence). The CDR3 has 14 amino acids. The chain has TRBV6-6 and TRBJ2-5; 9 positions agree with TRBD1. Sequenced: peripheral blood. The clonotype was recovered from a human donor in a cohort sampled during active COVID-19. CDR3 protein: CASSYGQGLETQYF. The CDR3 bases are TGTGCCAGCAGTTACGGACAGGGGCTGGAGACCCAGTACTTC.